This T cell receptor beta chain was recovered during a study of graft-versus-host responses after intestinal transplantation. For the study at large: Transplants given to recipients were multivisceral, liver-intestinal, or isolated intestinal. Once they had received anti-thymocyte globulin induction, all recipients took tacrolimus and steroids for about three years.

The germline gives CDR1 SGDLS, CDR2 YYNGEE. The CDR3 sequence is 17 residues long. V gave up 3 bases and J gave up 0 bases; unmatched junction bases: 7. Of note for this clone: The antigen is undetermined.

Findings of the study overall: GvH clones turned up in recipient marrow; some had shown up first in ileum or blood.

Repertoires were generated with immunoSEQ multiplex PCR, while TCRdb's copy carries only in-frame clones and drops some. The sample consists of about 85,000 clones, around four fifths of them appearing once. The chain links TRBV9 to TRBJ2-3; 10 nucleotides match TRBD2. This specimen consisted of unstimulated CD8+ T cells sorted from spleen or lymph node cells, obtained before intestinal transplant. The origin of this receptor is a human donor who received an intestinal transplant. CDR3 nucleotides: TGTGCCAGCAGCGACCGCACTAGCGGGGAAAGCACAGATACGCAGTATTTT. Amino acids: CASSDRTSGESTDTQYF.